This TCR beta chain was identified in a study of T cells after yellow fever vaccination. A single record per CDR3 protein comes from TCRdb applying MiXCR to the 5' RACE reads. This table holds fewer than 650,000 distinct CDR3 sequences, roughly a fifth found once. Study-wide results and limits: Across the CD4 and CD8 compartments, a small share of clonotypes was present in both.

CDR1 and CDR2 from the germline V gene are ENHRY and SYGVKD. The CDR3 consists of 12 residues. V gave up 6 bases and J gave up 11 bases, with 14 bases separating them. This clonotype was detected only a few times. Its matching antigen is unknown. This chain uses TRBV10-3 with TRBJ2-4; the D gene is possibly TRBD1 (6 bases). The sequence was obtained from a man aged 18 to 29 who received the YFV17D yellow fever vaccine. Sequenced here: PBMCs, sampled approximately 20 days after the first yellow fever vaccination. CDR3 loop: CAISPGEYVQYF. Written as DNA, the CDR3 is TGTGCCATCAGCCCAGGGGAGTATGTTCAGTACTTC.